This T cell receptor (beta chain) was obtained from a study of blood T cell repertoires in COVID-19. Study background: Collection of acute and convalescent COVID-19 samples took place in the United States, Italy and Spain. T cells, B-cell-depleted T cells, or PBMCs provided the cDNA or gDNA that served as material.

The length of the CDR3 is 15 residues. Trimming cost V 4 bases and J 8 bases; bases outside gene matches: 5. Germline V CDR1 and CDR2: KGHDR, SFDVKD. In this sample, this clone turned up a few times. Profiling relied on immunoSEQ multiplex PCR, and the TCRdb table lists in-frame clones only, not all of them. The top ten hold 15% of the sample, which has roughly 100,000 clones, approximately 82% seen once. This receptor was identified in a woman older than 75 with acute or convalescent COVID-19. V usage is TRBV24-1 and J usage is TRBJ1-5; 12 bases map to TRBD1. Input material: peripheral blood. The CDR3 loop is CATSEGTGGAEPQHF. The CDR3 region has the DNA TGTGCCACCAGTGAAGGGACAGGGGGCGCGGAGCCCCAGCATTTT.